This T cell receptor (beta chain) was found in a study of cytomegalovirus exposure and HLA in healthy donors. Study-wide results and limits: Per a prior analysis, the majority of TCR beta V segments were productive roughly 87% or roughly 30% of the time. The study carried out a later analysis of TCR beta sequences. It associated 15,000 to 20,000 of them with specific HLA alleles at a false discovery rate of 0.05.

V shed 2 bases and J 4 bases; nucleotides not matched to a gene: 7. The CDR3 is 16 amino acids. Germline CDR1 LGHNA, CDR2 YNFKEQ. Researchers ran the PCR with 60 Vbeta and 13 Jbeta primers. The repertoire was sequenced with immunoSEQ multiplex PCR; TCRdb's copy has only in-frame clones and lacks some. The repertoire holds around 200,000 clones, with 85% as singletons. To note about this clone: Its antigen is currently unknown.

The donors comprised healthy bone marrow donors. The origin of this receptor is a woman aged 50 to 60 in good health and CMV-seronegative. Sequenced: PBMCs. The V call is TRBV4-2, the J call TRBJ2-2; 7 nucleotides line up with TRBD2. The CDR3 spells CASSQKTTSVTGELFF. CDR3 sequence (DNA): TGTGCCAGCAGCCAAAAAACTACTAGCGTCACCGGGGAGCTGTTTTTT.